This T cell receptor beta chain appears in the sequencing data of a study of blood T cells in healthy people across ages (dated by TCRdb to the mid-2010s). A note on the overall study: In model experiments, template switching captured about one uniquely barcoded TCR beta cDNA molecule for every two T cells. To track age-related changes in TCR beta repertoire diversity, the study relied on deep sequencing normalized with unique cDNA molecular identifiers. To avoid experimental bias, donors of different ages were randomly spread across the sequencing lanes. For two donors (one aged 18 to 29 and one aged 80 or older), the study analyzed two additional independent replicas of 1 million unique cDNA reads from the same blood draw. The donors were divided into four age groups: young (average approximately 17 years), middle-aged (about 41), aged (roughly 60) and long-lived (roughly 82).

As to this clonotype: It lacks a known antigen. The record has no base qualities; no much larger clone is one base away.

Here is what the overall study found, with its caveats: Compared with the aged group, more naive CD4+ T cells, fewer expanded clones and increased TCR diversity were shown by the long-lived group, suggesting age selection. Conclusive comparison of naive and antigen-experienced compartments was prevented by the profiling of bulk unsorted PBMCs. The percentage of naive T cells measured by flow cytometry correlated strongly with observed TCR beta diversity. As age increased, observed TCR beta diversity per million T cells dropped in a roughly linear way, and a significant reduction was already evident by age approximately 40. Estimates of total diversity from one million sequenced T cells were regarded as lower bounds and underestimates. Because donor CMV infection status was unknown, age-related changes in expanded clonotypes were potentially confounded.

The donors were roughly 40 Caucasian individuals from Russia, aged roughly 6 to 100 years, who were systemically healthy. About 9.6 milliliters of peripheral blood were collected from each donor into EDTA-treated Vacutainer tubes. PBMCs were isolated by Ficoll-Paque density-gradient centrifugation, with at least 6.5 million obtained per sample. Total RNA, at least 5 micrograms per sample, was extracted from PBMCs with Trizol reagent. The percentages of naive CD45RAhigh/CD27high T cells were determined by flow cytometry on a PBMC aliquot from every donor. Clipping removes 5 bases from V and 4 bases from J, with 5 as the unmatched junction base count. Its CDR3 holds 15 amino acids, cysteine through phenylalanine. The DNA shown is the 45-base CDR3, in frame from base 1. Sequences MNHEY (CDR1) and SMNVEV (CDR2) are obtained from the germline V gene (reference sequence). Receptors were amplified or captured by 5' RACE. The sequencing machine was an Illumina HiSeq 2500. A second PCR of about 6 to 11 cycles was performed with a sample-barcoded 5' primer and a J-beta primer mix. A template-switch 5' adaptor carrying 12 random nucleotides introduced a unique molecular identifier onto each TCR beta cDNA molecule. At least 2.5 million CDR3-containing paired-end reads were obtained from each sample. First-strand cDNA synthesis was performed from all RNA using the Mint cDNA synthesis kit, with priming by a TRBC-specific oligonucleotide. After uracil-DNA glycosylase treatment, a first 18-cycle PCR used universal primers M1SS and BC2_uni_R on all cDNA. The paper's processing steps were these. For normalization, 1 million high-quality reads, each with a distinct molecular identifier, were randomly selected from each sample. Instead of being binned into consensus sequences, reads that shared molecular identifiers were thrown out. CDR3 identification, clonotype clustering and error correction used MiTCR with a Q25 quality threshold and the strictest error-elimination algorithm. Lower-bound total TCR beta diversity was estimated with a nonparametric unseen species model using Euler transformation. Starting from the raw public reads, TCRdb applied fastp trimming at Q25, assembled clones with MiXCR and retained in-frame beta chains. Merged by CDR3 protein, the rows form single entries marked with the most common genes and DNA. The V and J calls and clone size are TCRdb's, not the authors'. In this sample the table shows about 1.6 million distinct CDR3 sequences, 30% to 35% of which occur a single time. The ten most abundant clones make up about 11% of the sample.

The chain was built from TRBV27 and TRBJ2-6; 7 bases in the junction line up with TRBD2. This TCR was sampled from a woman in her twenties or thirties in good health. The sample comprised blood. DNA sequence: TGTGCCAGCAGTACACTAGCGTACGGGGCCAACGTCCTGACTTTC. Translated, this is CASSTLAYGANVLTF.